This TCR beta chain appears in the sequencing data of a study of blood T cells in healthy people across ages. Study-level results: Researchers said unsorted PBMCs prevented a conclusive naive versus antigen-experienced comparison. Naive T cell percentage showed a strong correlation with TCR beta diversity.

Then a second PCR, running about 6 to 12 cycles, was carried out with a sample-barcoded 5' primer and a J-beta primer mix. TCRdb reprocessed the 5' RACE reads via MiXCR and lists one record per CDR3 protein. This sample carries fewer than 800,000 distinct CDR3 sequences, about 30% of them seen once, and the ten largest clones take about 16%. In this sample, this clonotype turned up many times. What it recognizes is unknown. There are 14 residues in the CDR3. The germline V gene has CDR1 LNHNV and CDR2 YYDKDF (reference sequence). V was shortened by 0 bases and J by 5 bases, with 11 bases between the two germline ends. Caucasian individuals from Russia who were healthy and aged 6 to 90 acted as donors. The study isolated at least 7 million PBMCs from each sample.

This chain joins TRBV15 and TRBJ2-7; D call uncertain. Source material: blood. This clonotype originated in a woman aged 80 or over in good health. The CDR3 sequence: CATSRDLAVHEQYF. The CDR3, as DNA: TGTGCCACCAGCAGAGATCTTGCGGTTCACGAGCAGTACTTC.